At least ten counts were recorded for the clone carrying this T cell receptor (beta chain). Its cognate antigen is unknown. The data belong to a study of T cell repertoires in cytomegalovirus infection. A single record per CDR3 protein comes from TCRdb applying MiXCR to the reads. The table shows around 740,000 distinct CDR3 sequences, with under 40% occurring only once. CDR3 length: 15 amino acids. J was trimmed by 3 bases and V by 3 bases; bases with no gene match: 3. Per the germline V gene, CDR1 is SGHTA and CDR2 is FQGNSA. Notes on the study in general: Clonotypes of TCR beta that were HLA-C-restricted and CMV-specific dominated the ex vivo response. CMV carriers having the relevant HLA were flagged by cumulative public TCR beta family frequency.

This chain uses TRBV7-2 with TRBJ1-3; 9 bases are shared with TRBD1. The sample was PBMCs. This receptor was identified in a human donor in good health (CMV status not recorded). Some clones in this sample may be carry-over from other donors' samples. DNA of the CDR3: TGTGCCAGCAGCTTCCAGACAGGGGGTGGAAACACCATATATTTT. Protein: CASSFQTGGGNTIYF.